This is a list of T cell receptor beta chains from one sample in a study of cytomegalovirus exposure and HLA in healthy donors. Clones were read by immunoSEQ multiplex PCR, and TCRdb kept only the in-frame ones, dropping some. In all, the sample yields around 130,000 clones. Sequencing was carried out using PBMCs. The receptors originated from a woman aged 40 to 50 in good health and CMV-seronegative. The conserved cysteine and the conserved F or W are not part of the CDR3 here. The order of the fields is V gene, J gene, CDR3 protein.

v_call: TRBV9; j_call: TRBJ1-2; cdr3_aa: ASSRGQDNYGYT
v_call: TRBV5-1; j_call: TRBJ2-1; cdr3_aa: ASSSRTSGGFYEQF
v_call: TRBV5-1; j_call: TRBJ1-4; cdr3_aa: ASSQGTANEKLF
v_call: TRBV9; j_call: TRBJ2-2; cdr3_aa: ASSVEAGFGGTGELF
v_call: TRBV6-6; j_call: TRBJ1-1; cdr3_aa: ASSYIGAETEAF
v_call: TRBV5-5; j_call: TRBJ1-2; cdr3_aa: ASTPGGARDYGYT
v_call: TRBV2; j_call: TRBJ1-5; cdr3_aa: ARRLKQGVDQPQH
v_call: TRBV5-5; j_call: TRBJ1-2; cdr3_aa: ASSLAGAGAPYGYT
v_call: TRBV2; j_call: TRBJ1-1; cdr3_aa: ASRWRGTEAF
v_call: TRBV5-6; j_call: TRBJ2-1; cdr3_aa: ASSLPGLAFNEQF
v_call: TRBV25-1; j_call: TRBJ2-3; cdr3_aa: ASSVPLGRGAPDTQY
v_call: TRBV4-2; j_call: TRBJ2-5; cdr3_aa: ASSQAGGRETQY
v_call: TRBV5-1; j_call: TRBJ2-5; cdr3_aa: ASSGSTGVETQY
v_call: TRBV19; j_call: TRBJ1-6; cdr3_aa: ASRMTGGNNSPLH
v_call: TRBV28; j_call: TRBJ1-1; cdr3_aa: ASSLQHTEAF
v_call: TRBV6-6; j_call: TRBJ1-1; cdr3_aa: ASSYSNRGNTEAF
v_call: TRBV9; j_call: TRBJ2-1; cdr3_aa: ASSVGTGYNEQF
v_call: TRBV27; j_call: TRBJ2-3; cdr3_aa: ASSFRTSGAWGTDTQY
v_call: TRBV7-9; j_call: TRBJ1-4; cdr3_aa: ASSLTGTTNEKLF
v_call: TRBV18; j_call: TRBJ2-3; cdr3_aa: ASSLAGLARDTQY
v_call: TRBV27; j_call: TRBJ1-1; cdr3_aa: ASSSLGAGRGEAF
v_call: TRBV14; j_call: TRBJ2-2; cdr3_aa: ASSQLSGVNTGELF
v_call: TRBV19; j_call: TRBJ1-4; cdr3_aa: ASETGNEKLF
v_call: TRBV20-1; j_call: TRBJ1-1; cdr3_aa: SASQGSEAF
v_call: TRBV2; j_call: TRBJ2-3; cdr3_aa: ASKKELAGVRTDTQY
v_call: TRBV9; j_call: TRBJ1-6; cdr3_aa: ASSGEGGSPLH
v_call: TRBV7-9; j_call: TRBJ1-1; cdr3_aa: ASSLTAEGVEAF
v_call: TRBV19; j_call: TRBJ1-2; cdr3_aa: ASSSAGGKYGYT
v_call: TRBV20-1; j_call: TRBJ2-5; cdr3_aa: SAGVQETQY
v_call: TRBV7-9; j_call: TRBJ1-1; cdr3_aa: ASSLGGIHTEAF